This T cell receptor (beta chain) is from a study of shared clonotypes between healthy human individuals. The ends lost 3 bases at V and 9 bases at J; junction bases unmatched: 9. Germline V lookup: CDR1 SGHRS, CDR2 YFSETQ. The CDR3 has 15 residues. Splitting of each subset's genomic DNA was done evenly across several immunoSEQ plates. The replicate PCRs on unsorted PBMC were given about 300 ng DNA, which is about 27,000 T cell genomes. Method: immunoSEQ multiplex PCR; TCRdb's copy keeps in-frame clones and lacks some. The sample comprises hundreds of thousands of clones, 79% of which are singletons, and under 15% rests with the top ten.

This rearrangement joins TRBV5-1 to TRBJ1-6; 7 bases map to TRBD1. This receptor was obtained from a woman aged 40 to 50 in good health. Some clones in this sample may be carry-over from other donors' samples. Sample: PBMCs. The CDR3 sequence: CASSSTGTVLSPLHF. In DNA, the CDR3 is TGCGCCAGCAGCTCCACCGGGACAGTACTTTCACCCCTCCACTTT.